The 31 T cell receptor beta chains given below trace back to one sample, sequenced in a study of PD-1 blockade in classical Hodgkin lymphoma. Sequencing used immunoSEQ multiplex PCR; TCRdb keeps in-frame clones, though not all of them. In the table there are tens of thousands of clones, 78% of which are singletons. Relapse after autologous stem cell transplantation occurred in every patient, and brentuximab vedotin exposure varied. The sample here was peripheral blood mononuclear cells (PBMCs), taken at baseline. The receptors were gathered from a human donor with classical Hodgkin lymphoma.

V and J are TRBV7-2 and TRBJ2-1, with 7 positions matching TRBD1. V trimming: 6 bases; J trimming: 9 bases; junction bases outside the gene matches: 8. Germline values: CDR1 SGHTA, CDR2 FQGNSA. The CDR3 is 13 residues long. CDR3 DNA sequence: TGTGCCAGCAGACTAAGGTCAGGGGGTGAGCAGTTCTTC. Translating gives CASRLRSGGEQFF. The full variable domain, completed using reference TRBV7-2 and TRBJ2-1, is GAGVSQSPSNKVTEKGKDVELRCDPISGHTALYWYRQSLGQGLEFLIYFQGNSAPDKSGLPSDRFSAERTGGSVSTLTIQRTQQEDSAVYLCASRLRSGGEQFFGPGTRLTVL.

This clone has more than one count but fewer than ten. In the same sample, other DNA sequences code for this CDR3. The rearrangement links TRBV2 to TRBJ2-3; perhaps TRBD2 as D (5 bases). This CDR3 has 11 amino acids. Germline V CDR1 and CDR2: SNHLY, FYNNEI. V lost 6 bases and J 5 bases, leaving 6 bases between the germline ends. The DNA of the CDR3 is TGTGCCAGCAGGGGAGTAGATACGCAGTATTTT. Its translation is CASRGVDTQYF.

The genes are TRBV6-5 and TRBJ2-1; D unclear. This CDR3 contains 16 residues. Germline V gene sequence: CDR1 MNHEY, CDR2 SVGAGI. V lost 0 bases to trimming and J lost 7 bases, with 16 bases between them. CDR3 bases: TGTGCCAGCAGTTACTCCGTTCGCATGGGGTATAATGAGCAGTTCTTC. This sequence encodes CASSYSVRMGYNEQFF.

The chain employs TRBV7-2 and TRBJ1-1; no firm D call. The CDR3 contains 12 residues. Per germline, CDR1 SGHTA and CDR2 FQGNSA. Deletions cut 2 bases from V and 1 base from J, with 2 bases between. In DNA form, the CDR3 reads TGTGCCAGCAGCTTAACGAACACTGAAGCTTTCTTT. Amino acid sequence: CASSLTNTEAFF.

The rearrangement links TRBV7-9 to TRBJ1-5; D gene uncertain. V was trimmed by 3 bases and J by 0 bases, leaving 9 bases between them. This CDR3 region has 15 residues. The germline V gene encodes CDR1 SEHNR and CDR2 FQNEAQ (reference sequence). The CDR3 sequence: CASSFGVHSNQPQHF. The DNA of the CDR3 is TGTGCCAGCAGCTTTGGAGTCCATAGCAATCAGCCCCAGCATTTT.

This clone has just one count. V and J are TRBV9 and TRBJ2-3; the D is unclear. Germline CDR1 is SGDLS and CDR2 is YYNGEE. The CDR3 totals 15 residues. Trimming cost V 0 bases and J 4 bases, with 12 bases left between them. The CDR3 sequence: CASSVATLMADTQYF. The CDR3 DNA reads TGTGCCAGCAGCGTAGCTACCCTCATGGCAGATACGCAGTATTTT.

The chain uses TRBV10-2 and TRBJ2-7; no definite D call. Germline V CDR1 and CDR2: WSHSY, SAAADI. The length of the CDR3 is 13 residues. V lost 6 bases and J lost 3, with 12 bases in between. The CDR3 here is CASRDPKFYEQYF. The CDR3 nucleotides are TGCGCCAGCAGGGACCCCAAGTTCTACGAGCAGTACTTC.

The J gene is TRBJ1-4, the V gene TRBV19; D perhaps matches TRBD1 (5 bases). With 4 bases removed from V and 0 bases from J, the gap between germline ends came to 24 bases. Germline V gives CDR1 LNHDA, CDR2 SQIVND (reference sequence). CDR3 length equals 20 residues. DNA of the CDR3: TGTGCCAGTAGTAGATCAACAGGATTGACGTTATTTGCAACTAATGAAAAACTGTTTTTT. Translating gives CASSRSTGLTLFATNEKLFF.

The chain is built from TRBV7-8 and TRBJ2-7; the D is unclear. The germline V gene encodes CDR1 SGHVS and CDR2 FQNEAQ. Deletions cut 1 base from V and 12 bases from J, with 16 bases between. CDR3 length equals 13 residues. The CDR3 reads CASSLGRNPELYF. The CDR3 coding sequence is TGTGCCAGCAGCTTAGGACGTAACCCCGAGTTGTACTTC.

This chain joins TRBV4-3 and TRBJ2-3, with D perhaps given as TRBD1 or TRBD2 (5 bases each). The V and J ends lost 1 base and 3 bases respectively, with 20 bases between them. The CDR3 length is 18 residues. Germline CDR1 reads LGHNA; CDR2 reads YSLEER. The DNA of the CDR3 is TGCGCCAGCAGCCAAGGGGCTCTGGGGACCGGAGTGACAGATACGCAGTATTTT. Protein product: CASSQGALGTGVTDTQYF.

The chain employs TRBV10-3 and TRBJ1-3; D is perhaps TRBD1 (6 bases). Germline assignment: CDR1 ENHRY and CDR2 SYGVKD. Trimming stripped 0 bases from V and 0 bases from J, with 9 bases between. The CDR3 contains 16 residues. CDR3 nucleotides: TGTGCCATCAGTGAGTCGACAGGACTCTCTGGAAACACCATATATTTT. Protein: CAISESTGLSGNTIYF.

This chain links TRBV19 with TRBJ1-4; TRBD1 is a possible D gene (5 bases). Looked up from germline, CDR1 is LNHDA and CDR2 is SQIVND (reference sequence). V shed 5 bases and J shed 4 bases, with 8 bases lying between them. The CDR3 has 13 residues. The CDR3 protein is CASSDRFNEKLFF. In nucleotides, the CDR3 is TGTGCCAGTAGTGACAGATTTAATGAAAAACTGTTTTTT. Variable domain in full (rest from reference TRBV19 and TRBJ1-4): DGGITQSPKYLFRKEGQNVTLSCEQNLNHDAMYWYRQDPGQGLRLIYYSQIVNDFQKGDIAEGYSVSREKKESFPLTVTSAQKNPTAFYLCASSDRFNEKLFFGSGTQLSVL.

This clone was detected a few times. The J gene is TRBJ1-2, the V gene TRBV10-3; no definite D call. Germline V gene data show CDR1 as ENHRY and CDR2 as SYGVKD. The length of the CDR3 is 15 residues. The V end was cut by 8 bases, the J end by 0 bases, with 16 bases between. Written as DNA, the CDR3 is TGTGCCATCCCCCGTTCGGCAGATTCTAACTATGGCTACACCTTC. This translates into CAIPRSADSNYGYTF.

The chain carries TRBV6-6 and TRBJ1-2; 7 bases map to TRBD1. Trimming removed 5 bases from V and 3 bases from J; junction bases left unmatched: 3. Germline CDR1 and CDR2: MNHNY and SVGAGI (reference sequence). The CDR3 loop spans 13 amino acids. The CDR3 spells CASSGDSDYGYTF. The CDR3 coding sequence is TGTGCCAGCAGTGGGGACAGCGACTATGGCTACACCTTC.

This chain joins TRBV6-4 and TRBJ1-1; D gene ambiguous. CDR1 is MRHNA, CDR2 SNTAGT, per germline. The CDR3 spans 13 residues. V lost 5 bases to trimming and J lost 0 bases, with 7 bases between them. The CDR3 reads CASSLEMNTEAFF. The CDR3 coding sequence is TGTGCCAGCAGTCTTGAGATGAACACTGAAGCTTTCTTT.

As DNA, the CDR3 is TGTGCCAGCAGTTTGGGCCGAAACGGGATTGGCTACACCTTC. Translation: CASSLGRNGIGYTF. The chain is built from TRBV27 and TRBJ1-2, with unresolved D. The ends were cut back, 3 bases at V and 7 bases at J, with 15 bases in the middle. The CDR3 contains 14 residues. Germline V CDR1 and CDR2: MNHEY, SMNVEV (reference sequence).

The V call is TRBV6-4, the J call TRBJ2-2; D gene ambiguous. Germline CDR1 is MRHNA and CDR2 is SNTAGT. This CDR3 spans 15 amino acids. Between the trimmed V and J ends, which lost 5 bases and 2 bases, there was a span of 12 bases. CDR3 in DNA: TGTGCCAGCAGTTACGAACCAACCAACACCGGGGAGCTGTTTTTT. The encoded protein is CASSYEPTNTGELFF.

The chain combines TRBV7-8 with TRBJ2-3, with 11 bases lining up with TRBD2. This CDR3 contains 19 residues. Losses at the gene ends were 5 bases for V and 0 bases for J; bases not matched to a gene: 13. The germline V gene has CDR1 SGHVS and CDR2 FQNEAQ. CDR3 sequence reads: CASSPRLAGGPYSTDTQYF. CDR3 in DNA: TGTGCCAGCAGCCCCAGGCTAGCGGGGGGACCCTATAGCACAGATACGCAGTATTTT.

The chain is built from TRBV7-3 and TRBJ2-1; possible D gene TRBD2, 6 bases. Trimming shortened V by 5 bases and J by 7 bases, and 12 bases separated the two germline ends. The CDR3 loop spans 13 amino acids. Germline values: CDR1 SGHTA, CDR2 FQGTGA. The CDR3 region is CASSPGGANEQFF. As DNA, the CDR3 is TGTGCCAGCAGCCCCGGCGGGGCTAATGAGCAGTTCTTC.

The chain recombines TRBV7-2 with TRBJ1-2, with D uncertain. The CDR3 extends over 12 amino acids. Trimming took 2 bases from V and 6 from J, leaving 7 bases between them. The germline V gene encodes CDR1 SGHTA and CDR2 FQGNSA. CDR3 sequence (DNA): TGTGCCAGCAGCTTAAATGAGCATGGCTACACCTTC. Residues: CASSLNEHGYTF.

The rearrangement uses TRBV5-6 and TRBJ2-3; D is unclear. CDR3 length: 16 residues. V lost 0 bases and J lost 0, with 11 bases in between. Germline V CDR1 and CDR2: SGHDT, YYEEEE. CDR3 sequence (DNA): TGTGCCAGCAGCTTGGGAGCCAGCCCTAGCACAGATACGCAGTATTTT. This sequence encodes CASSLGASPSTDTQYF.

DNA of the CDR3: TGCGCCAGCAGCTTGGGGGTAAGAGGGAATTCACCCCTCCACTTT. Translated, it gives CASSLGVRGNSPLHF. J is TRBJ1-6 and V is TRBV5-1; D is ambiguous. The germline CDR1 and CDR2 sequences are SGHRS and YFSETQ. The CDR3 loop spans 15 amino acids. V lost 0 bases and J lost 7, with 11 bases in between.

The CDR3 sequence is CASSEGGRGGNEKLFF. The CDR3 bases are TGTGCCAGCAGTGAAGGGGGTAGGGGTGGGAATGAAAAACTGTTTTTT. The chain couples TRBV25-1 to TRBJ1-4, with TRBD1 as a possible D gene (5 bases). Germline V gene lookup returns CDR1 MGHDK and CDR2 SYGVNS. V lost 2 bases, J lost 5 bases, and 15 bases lay in between. This CDR3 is built from 16 residues.

The V gene is TRBV20-1, the J gene TRBJ2-5; no clear D gene. CDR1 is DFQATT, CDR2 SNEGSKA, per germline (reference sequence). The V end lost 5 bases, the J end lost 2 bases, and 6 bases lay between the germline ends. The CDR3 is 11 amino acids. DNA of the CDR3: TGCAGTGCTCAAGATCAAGAGACCCAGTACTTC. Its translation: CSAQDQETQYF.

This clone was detected ten times or more. Here the CDR3 DNA reads TGTGCCAGCAGCTTAGAAACGGACGCTGTTCAAGATACGCAGTATTTT. This translates into CASSLETDAVQDTQYF. The chain recombines TRBV7-8 with TRBJ2-3; no clear D gene. CDR1 and CDR2 from the germline V gene are SGHVS and FQNEAQ. V lost 1 base and J lost 5, with 16 bases in between. The CDR3 spans 16 residues.

The genes are TRBV7-6 and TRBJ1-3; unclear D gene. CDR3 length: 14 residues. In germline, CDR1 is SGHVS, CDR2 FNYEAQ. Between the trimmed V and J ends, which lost 1 base and 3 bases, there was a span of 7 bases. CDR3 region: CASSLGGFGNTIYF. DNA for the CDR3: TGTGCCAGCAGCTTAGGAGGGTTTGGAAACACCATATATTTT.

The CDR3 nucleotides are TGTGCCAGCAGCAAACCGGGACAGGGGAGCTCCTACGAGCAGTACTTC. Protein sequence: CASSKPGQGSSYEQYF. This chain connects TRBV21-1 to TRBJ2-7; TRBD1 reflects the table's D call only, with no check against the DNA. TRBV21-1 is termed a pseudogene. The CDR3 is made up of 16 amino acids.

The chain recombines TRBV27 with TRBJ1-1, with a tentative D call TRBD1 (5 bases). The ends were cut back, 4 bases at V and 0 bases at J, with 9 bases in the middle. The CDR3 is 14 residues long. Germline loops: CDR1 MNHEY, CDR2 SMNVEV (reference sequence). Here the CDR3 reads CASSSRAMNTEAFF. Written as DNA, the CDR3 is TGTGCCAGCAGTTCCAGGGCCATGAACACTGAAGCTTTCTTT.

This clone showed up just a few times. The V and J genes are TRBV5-4 and TRBJ1-2, with 7 bases that match TRBD1. Losses at the gene ends were 3 bases for V and 5 bases for J; bases not matched to a gene: 13. This CDR3 is built from 16 residues. Germline V lookup: CDR1 SGHNT, CDR2 YYREEE (reference sequence). The CDR3 sequence: CASSSHGQARQYGYTF. CDR3 nucleotide sequence: TGTGCCAGCAGCTCACATGGACAGGCAAGGCAATATGGCTACACCTTC.

The chain is built from TRBV6-6 and TRBJ1-2; D possibly corresponds to TRBD1 (5 bases). Germline loops: CDR1 MNHNY, CDR2 SVGAGI (reference sequence). This CDR3 has 12 amino acids. V was shortened by 2 bases and J by 8 bases, with 9 bases between the two germline ends. The CDR3 here is CASSYEGRGYTF. CDR3 DNA sequence: TGTGCCAGCAGTTACGAGGGGAGAGGCTACACCTTC.

In nucleotides, the CDR3 is TGTGCCAGCCTAGGAGGATACGATCAGCCCCAGCATTTT. Translation gives CASLGGYDQPQHF. This chain joins TRBV19 and TRBJ1-5; D is uncertain. The CDR3 is 13 residues long. Trimming removed 9 bases at V and 5 bases at J, with 14 bases between. Germline V CDR1 and CDR2: LNHDA, SQIVND (reference sequence).